These 20 T cell receptor beta chains were sequenced from one sample in a study of cytomegalovirus exposure and HLA in healthy donors. This PCR relied on a set of 60 Vbeta primers and 13 Jbeta primers. Here immunoSEQ multiplex PCR was the method, and the copy in TCRdb shows in-frame clones only, minus some. This sample has some 130,000 clones, with approximately 80% found just once. Material: PBMCs. All receptors derive from a male donor in good health and CMV-seropositive.

The rearrangement links TRBV18 to TRBJ2-7, with a possible D match to TRBD1 (6 bases). The V end lost 6 bases, the J end lost 5 bases, and 11 bases lay between the germline ends. Germline V lookup: CDR1 KGHSH, CDR2 LQKENI. The CDR3 contains 12 residues. This chain's CDR3 is CASSTGNNEQYF. The CDR3 nucleotides are TGTGCCAGCTCTACAGGGAACAACGAGCAGTACTTC.

About this clone: The junction and the germline gene differ at one end; a read error may be behind it. The V call is TRBV7-9, the J call TRBJ1-6; no firm D call. The germline V gene encodes CDR1 SEHNR and CDR2 FQNEAQ (reference sequence). The CDR3 length is 12 residues. The CDR3 here is CSSSQGLSRLHF. The CDR3 DNA sequence: TGTTCCAGCAGCCAAGGACTGAGCAGGCTCCACTTT.

This chain links TRBV5-1 with TRBJ1-1; TRBD1 matches 7 bases. Germline V CDR1 and CDR2: SGHRS, YFSETQ. The CDR3 contains 14 residues. Trimming removed 1 base from V and 5 bases from J; junction bases left unmatched: 5. The CDR3 loop is CASSLHRGSTEAFF. CDR3 sequence (DNA): TGCGCCAGCAGCTTGCACAGGGGTAGTACTGAAGCTTTCTTT.

The gene calls are TRBV9 and TRBJ1-5; 8 bases map to TRBD1. The CDR3 sequence is 15 residues long. In germline, CDR1 is SGDLS, CDR2 YYNGEE. The trim removed 0 bases at V and 5 bases at J, leaving 4 bases unmatched. The CDR3 DNA sequence: TGTGCCAGCAGCGTAGGCAACAGGGGGGATCAGCCCCAGCATTTT. This encodes CASSVGNRGDQPQHF.

This clone was seen only a few times. The gene calls are TRBV28 and TRBJ2-3; 11 nucleotides agree with TRBD2. Germline V gene data show CDR1 as MDHEN and CDR2 as SYDVKM. The V gene end was trimmed by 4 bases and the J gene end by 10 bases; junction bases not matched to a gene: 4. This CDR3 spans 13 amino acids. The CDR3 reads CASSWVLAGAQYF. CDR3 coding DNA: TGTGCCAGCAGTTGGGTACTAGCGGGAGCGCAGTATTTT.

This clone has only one observation. V and J are TRBV6-1 and TRBJ1-5; D call uncertain. Deletions cut 2 bases from V and 0 bases from J, with 5 bases between. The CDR3 has 14 residues. CDR1 and CDR2 (germline): MNHNS, SASEGT. CDR3 sequence: CASSEQDSNQPQHF. CDR3 DNA sequence: TGTGCCAGCAGTGAACAGGATAGCAATCAGCCCCAGCATTTT.

This chain uses TRBV28 with TRBJ1-1; possible D gene TRBD1, 5 bases. CDR1 MDHEN and CDR2 SYDVKM come from the germline V gene. The CDR3 sequence is 14 residues long. Between the trimmed V and J ends, which lost 3 bases and 4 bases, there was a span of 12 bases. CDR3 nucleotide sequence: TGTGCCAGCAGTTTCCGGGGGGGAATCACTGAAGCTTTCTTT. Protein product: CASSFRGGITEAFF.

The chain joins TRBV6-5 to TRBJ1-2, with no clear D. CDR1 and CDR2 from the germline V gene are MNHEY and SVGAGI. V was shortened by 5 bases and J by 4 bases, with 11 bases between the two germline ends. CDR3 size: 13 residues. The CDR3 loop is CASSDSSRYGYTF. CDR3 sequence (DNA): TGTGCCAGCAGTGATTCCAGTCGCTATGGCTACACCTTC.

The chain recombines TRBV27 with TRBJ2-7, with 12 bases aligning to TRBD2. V lost 8 bases to trimming and J lost 1 base; unmatched junction nucleotides: 6. This CDR3 has 15 amino acids. The germline V gene has CDR1 MNHEY and CDR2 SMNVEV (reference sequence). CDR3 residues: CASRLAGGPSYEQYF. The DNA of the CDR3 is TGTGCCAGCCGTCTAGCGGGAGGGCCTTCCTACGAGCAGTACTTC.

This clone has more than one count but fewer than ten. The rearrangement links TRBV4-1 to TRBJ2-3; D perhaps matches TRBD2 (5 bases). The germline gives CDR1 MGHRA, CDR2 YSYEKL. V lost 1 base and J 3 bases, leaving 20 bases between the germline ends. This CDR3 is built from 18 residues. CDR3 amino acids: CASSQGSLLWGETDTQYF. The CDR3 coding sequence is TGCGCCAGCAGCCAAGGCTCGTTACTTTGGGGAGAGACAGATACGCAGTATTTT.

The J gene is TRBJ2-5, the V gene TRBV11-2; weak D call: TRBD1 (5 bases). The length of the CDR3 is 15 residues. Germline CDR1 is SGHAT and CDR2 is FQNNGV. Trimming cost V 1 base and J 5 bases, with 14 bases left between them. The CDR3, as DNA: TGTGCCAGCAGCTTAGGCCCAGGGTTAGAGGAGACCCAGTACTTC. This encodes CASSLGPGLEETQYF.

The V and J genes are TRBV19 and TRBJ2-7; 7 bases match TRBD1. V shed 5 bases, J shed 3 bases, and the junction held 10 bases outside the gene matches. The CDR3 extends over 15 amino acids. Germline CDR1 and CDR2: LNHDA and SQIVND (reference sequence). CDR3 nucleotides: TGTGCCAGTAGTTCTCCGGGACAGACCGGCTACGAGCAGTACTTC. This gives the protein CASSSPGQTGYEQYF. The full variable domain, rest sourced from reference TRBV19 and TRBJ2-7, is DGGITQSPKYLFRKEGQNVTLSCEQNLNHDAMYWYRQDPGQGLRLIYYSQIVNDFQKGDIAEGYSVSREKKESFPLTVTSAQKNPTAFYLCASSSPGQTGYEQYFGPGTRLTVT.

In this sample, this clone turned up once. V is TRBV25-1 and J is TRBJ1-3; D possibly corresponds to TRBD1 (5 bases). Germline-derived CDR1 and CDR2 are MGHDK and SYGVNS. Trimming cost V 2 bases and J 4 bases, with 15 bases left between them. The CDR3 runs 16 residues. The DNA of the CDR3 is TGTGCCAGCAGTGAAGGTGCAGGGATGGTAGGAAACACCATATATTTT. Encoded protein: CASSEGAGMVGNTIYF.

The chain carries TRBV7-9 and TRBJ1-3; D remains unclear. In germline, CDR1 is SEHNR, CDR2 FQNEAQ (reference sequence). V was pared by 2 bases and J by 0 bases, with 11 bases between. The CDR3 loop spans 16 amino acids. The CDR3 DNA is TGTGCCAGCAGCTTACTGGAGATAGGCTCTGGAAACACCATATATTTT. This gives the protein CASSLLEIGSGNTIYF.

The chain uses TRBV29-1 and TRBJ2-7; 14 positions match TRBD2. The CDR3 is 13 amino acids. Germline V gene lookup returns CDR1 SQVTM and CDR2 ANQGSEA. Trimming took 7 bases from V and 6 from J; bases not matched to a gene: 5. The CDR3 protein is CSGATSGRGEQYF. The CDR3 coding sequence is TGCAGCGGAGCGACTAGCGGGAGGGGCGAGCAGTACTTC.

For the CDR3, the DNA is TGTGCCACCGGACAACCTTTCGAAGCTTTCTTT. Its translation: CATGQPFEAFF. The chain combines TRBV28 with TRBJ1-1; a weak D match, TRBD1 (5 bases). The CDR3 sequence is 11 residues long. In germline, CDR1 is MDHEN, CDR2 SYDVKM. V lost 10 bases to trimming and J lost 8 bases, with 14 bases between them. The full variable domain, rest sourced from reference TRBV28 and TRBJ1-1, is DVKVTQSSRYLVKRTGEKVFLECVQDMDHENMFWYRQDPGLGLRLIYFSYDVKMKEKGDIPEGYSVSREKKERFSLILESASTNQTSMYLCATGQPFEAFFGQGTRLTVV.

This chain links TRBV5-4 with TRBJ2-1; D is possibly TRBD1 (5 bases). CDR1 and CDR2 (germline): SGHNT, YYREEE (reference sequence). V shed 4 bases and J shed 4 bases, with 18 bases lying between them. The CDR3 covers 16 residues. CDR3: CASSVDSLGLYNEQFF. The DNA for the CDR3 is TGTGCCAGCAGCGTAGACAGTCTGGGCCTATACAATGAGCAGTTCTTC.

Comment on this clone: The same CDR3 also results from other DNA sequences found in this sample. J is TRBJ2-7 and V is TRBV18, with 11 bases fitting TRBD1. V lost 3 bases and J lost 2; bases outside the gene matches: 0. CDR1 is KGHSH, CDR2 LQKENI, per germline. The CDR3 runs 14 residues. The CDR3 DNA reads as TGTGCCAGCTCACCGGGACAGGGGGCCTACGAGCAGTACTTC. This sequence encodes CASSPGQGAYEQYF.

The genes are TRBV5-8 and TRBJ1-2; perhaps TRBD1 as D (5 bases). CDR1 is SGHTS and CDR2 is YDEGEE in the germline V gene. V dropped 0 bases and J dropped 2 bases, with 14 bases sitting between them. The CDR3 has 16 amino acids. CDR3 bases: TGTGCCAGCAGCTTGGCCGGTCAGGGTCGAAACTATGGCTACACCTTC. Protein sequence: CASSLAGQGRNYGYTF.

The chain joins TRBV18 to TRBJ2-1, with 16 bases identical to TRBD2. Trimming cost V 6 bases and J 4 bases; bases outside gene matches: 6. Germline V gives CDR1 KGHSH, CDR2 LQKENI. The CDR3 totals 17 residues. CDR3 amino acids: CASSHTGLAGGYNEQFF. For the CDR3, the DNA is TGTGCCAGCTCCCATACGGGACTAGCGGGAGGGTACAATGAGCAGTTCTTC.